This T cell receptor beta chain was identified in a study of shared clonotypes between healthy human individuals. CD45RO-negative, CCR7-positively selected cells formed the naive CD8 fraction, excluding terminally differentiated effector memory CD45RA+ cells. V lost 5 bases, J lost 4 bases, and 14 bases lay in between. CDR1 is SEHNR and CDR2 is FQNEAQ in the germline V gene (reference sequence). CDR3 size: 14 residues. Here immunoSEQ multiplex PCR was the method, and the copy in TCRdb shows in-frame clones only, minus some. Of roughly 1,800,000 clones listed, about 95% are singletons. The receptor's source is a man aged 18 to 29 in good health. Sequencing was carried out using naive CD8+ T cells sorted from blood. The V call is TRBV7-9, the J call TRBJ2-5, with D unresolved. CDR3 coding DNA: TGTGCCAGCAGCGGATCCGTCGGAGCAGAGACCCAGTACTTC. This gives the protein CASSGSVGAETQYF.